These T cell receptor beta chains were read from a single sample in a study of T cell responses to AZD1222 COVID-19 vaccine. Using immunoSEQ multiplex PCR, the repertoire was profiled, and TCRdb retains in-frame clones only, with some absent. Here the sample spans more than 110,000 clones, about 94% being singletons. The sample consisted of peripheral blood, taken on day 0 of AZD1222 vaccination. These receptors were collected from an adult in good health. CDR3s include the opening cysteine and the closing phenylalanine or tryptophan. The D gene is left open where the match is weak. Size tells how often a clone was seen (once, few, many) or the class of an expanded clone, and some rows leave it out.

v_call,j_call,clone_size,d_call,cdr3_aa,cdr3_nt
TRBV7-9,TRBJ2-3,-,-,CASSLVRLPGSDTQYF,TGTGCCAGCAGCTTAGTTAGATTACCGGGCTCAGATACGCAGTATTTT
TRBV7-9,TRBJ1-1,-,-,CASSSWANTEAFF,TGTGCCAGCAGCTCCTGGGCGAACACTGAAGCTTTCTTT
TRBV21-1,TRBJ1-5,once,-,CASSLQEERGGRDQPQHF,TGTGCCAGCAGCCTACAGGAGGAGAGAGGGGGCAGAGATCAGCCCCAGCATTTT
TRBV19,TRBJ2-7,few,TRBD2,CASMAGGSYEQYF,TGTGCCAGTATGGCGGGAGGATCCTACGAGCAGTACTTC
TRBV28,TRBJ1-1,-,-,CASTGRGERFGAEAFF,TGTGCCAGCACAGGGCGGGGCGAAAGGTTCGGCGCTGAAGCTTTCTTT
TRBV24-1,TRBJ2-6,-,TRBD1,CATTHIRTGGSSGANVLTF,TGTGCCACCACCCACATCAGGACAGGGGGGAGCTCTGGGGCCAACGTCCTGACTTTC
TRBV9,TRBJ2-7,-,-,CASSVAGLVSYEQYF,TGTGCCAGCAGCGTAGCCGGTCTGGTTTCCTACGAGCAGTACTTC
TRBV6-1,TRBJ1-1,-,-,CASSWRSVNTEAFF,TGTGCCAGCAGTTGGCGATCAGTGAACACTGAAGCTTTCTTT
TRBV7-2,TRBJ2-7,-,TRBD2,CASSLVPGLAFYEQYF,TGTGCCAGCAGCTTAGTCCCCGGACTAGCGTTCTACGAGCAGTACTTC
TRBV3-1/TRBV3-2,TRBJ2-2,-,TRBD2,CASSQHYGLAGGLIAGELFF,TGTGCCAGCAGCCAACATTATGGACTAGCGGGAGGATTAATCGCCGGGGAGCTGTTTTTT
TRBV5-1,TRBJ2-7,-,-,CASSLVPTYEQYF,TGCGCCAGCAGCTTGGTTCCAACCTACGAGCAGTACTTC
TRBV6-6,TRBJ1-5,-,-,CASGDRPQHF,TGTGCCAGCGGGGATCGGCCCCAGCATTTT
TRBV24-1,TRBJ2-1,-,-,CATRGPGANEQFF,TGTGCCACCCGTGGGCCCGGGGCCAATGAGCAGTTCTTC
TRBV19,TRBJ1-2,-,TRBD1,CASSPGQGDYGYTF,TGTGCCAGTAGTCCGGGACAGGGGGATTATGGCTACACCTTC
TRBV19,TRBJ2-1,-,-,CASSRGGLNSYNEQFF,TGTGCCAGTAGTCGGGGCGGGCTGAACTCCTACAATGAGCAGTTCTTC
TRBV6-1,TRBJ1-3,-,-,CASSEARPSSGNTIYF,TGTGCCAGCAGTGAAGCCAGGCCGAGCTCTGGAAACACCATATATTTT
TRBV5-5,TRBJ2-3,-,-,CASSLDGWDTQYF,TGTGCCAGCAGCTTGGATGGGTGGGATACGCAGTATTTT
TRBV15,TRBJ2-3,-,-,CATSRDTAGTQYF,TGTGCCACCAGCAGAGATACCGCGGGCACGCAGTATTTT
TRBV11-2,TRBJ2-5,-,TRBD2,CASSFRGASGRSRETQYF,TGTGCCAGCAGCTTCCGGGGGGCTAGCGGGAGGAGTAGGGAGACCCAGTACTTC
TRBV3-1/TRBV3-2,TRBJ1-2,-,-,CASSHPGRSNYGYTF,TGTGCCAGCAGCCACCCAGGGCGTAGCAACTATGGCTACACCTTC
TRBV6-1,TRBJ1-2,once,-,CASSEATVGYTF,TGTGCCAGCAGTGAAGCGACGGTTGGCTACACCTTC
TRBV6-5,TRBJ1-5,-,TRBD1,CASTKDRGGWQPQHF,TGTGCCAGCACCAAGGACAGGGGAGGCTGGCAGCCCCAGCATTTT
TRBV14,TRBJ1-2,-,-,CASSQGQGPGGYTF,TGTGCCAGCAGCCAAGGGCAGGGGCCCGGTGGCTACACCTTC
TRBV11-2,TRBJ2-7,-,TRBD2,CASSSPPSGTRYYEQYF,TGTGCCAGCAGCTCCCCTCCTAGCGGGACTCGTTACTACGAGCAGTACTTC
TRBV10-3,TRBJ2-7,-,TRBD1,CAISGNPGQAYEQYF,TGTGCCATCAGTGGTAACCCGGGACAGGCCTACGAGCAGTACTTC